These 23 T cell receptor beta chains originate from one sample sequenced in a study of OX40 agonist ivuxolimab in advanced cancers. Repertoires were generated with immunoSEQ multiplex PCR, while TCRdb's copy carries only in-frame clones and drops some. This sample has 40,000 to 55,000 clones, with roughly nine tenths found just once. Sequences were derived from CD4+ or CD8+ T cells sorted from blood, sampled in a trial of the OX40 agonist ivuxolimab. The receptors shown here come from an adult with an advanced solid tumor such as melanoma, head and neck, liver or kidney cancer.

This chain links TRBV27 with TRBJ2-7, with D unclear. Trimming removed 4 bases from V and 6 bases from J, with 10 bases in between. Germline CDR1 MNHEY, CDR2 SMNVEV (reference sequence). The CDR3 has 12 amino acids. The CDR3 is CASSSYPPEQYF. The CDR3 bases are TGTGCCAGCAGTTCCTATCCCCCCGAGCAGTACTTC.

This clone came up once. CDR3: CAITGALNTEAFF. The CDR3 DNA follows: TGTGCCATAACCGGGGCTTTGAACACTGAAGCTTTCTTT. The V and J genes are TRBV10-3 and TRBJ1-1; the D gene is possibly TRBD1 (5 bases). Germline CDR1 ENHRY, CDR2 SYGVKD. The CDR3 runs to 13 residues. Trimming removed 9 bases at V and 0 bases at J, with 11 bases between.

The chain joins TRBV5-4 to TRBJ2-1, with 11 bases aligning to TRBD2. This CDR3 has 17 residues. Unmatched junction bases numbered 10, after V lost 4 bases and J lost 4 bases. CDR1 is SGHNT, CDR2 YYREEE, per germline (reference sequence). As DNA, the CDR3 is TGTGCCAGCAGCCCTAGCGGGGGGTCCGGGTTATACAATGAGCAGTTCTTC. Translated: CASSPSGGSGLYNEQFF.

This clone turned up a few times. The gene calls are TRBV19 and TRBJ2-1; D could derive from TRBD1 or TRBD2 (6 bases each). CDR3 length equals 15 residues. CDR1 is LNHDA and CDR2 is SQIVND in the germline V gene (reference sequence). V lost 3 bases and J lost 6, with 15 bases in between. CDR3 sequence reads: CASSIRGHGLNEQFF. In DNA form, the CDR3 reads TGTGCCAGTAGTATTCGGGGGCACGGTCTCAATGAGCAGTTCTTC.

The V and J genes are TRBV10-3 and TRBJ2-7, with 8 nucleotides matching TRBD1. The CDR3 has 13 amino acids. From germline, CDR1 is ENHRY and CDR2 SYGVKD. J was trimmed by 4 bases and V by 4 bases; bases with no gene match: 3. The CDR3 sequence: CAISVQGEYEQYF. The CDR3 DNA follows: TGTGCCATCAGTGTACAGGGGGAATACGAGCAGTACTTC.

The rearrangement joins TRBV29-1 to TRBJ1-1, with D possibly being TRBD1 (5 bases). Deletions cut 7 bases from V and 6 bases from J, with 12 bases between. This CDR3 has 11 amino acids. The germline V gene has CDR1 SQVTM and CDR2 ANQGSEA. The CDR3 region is CSADTEAEAFF. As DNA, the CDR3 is TGCAGCGCGGACACAGAGGCTGAAGCTTTCTTT.

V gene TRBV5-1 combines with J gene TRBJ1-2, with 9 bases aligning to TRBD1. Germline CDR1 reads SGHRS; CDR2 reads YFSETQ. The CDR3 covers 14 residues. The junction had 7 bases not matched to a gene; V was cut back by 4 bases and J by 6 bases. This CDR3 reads CASSIGDRENGYTF. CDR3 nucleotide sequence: TGCGCCAGCAGCATAGGGGACAGGGAGAATGGCTACACCTTC.

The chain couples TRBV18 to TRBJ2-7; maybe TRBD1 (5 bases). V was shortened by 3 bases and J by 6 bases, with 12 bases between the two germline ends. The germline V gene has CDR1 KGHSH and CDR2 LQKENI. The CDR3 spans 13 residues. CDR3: CASSPGRVSEQYF. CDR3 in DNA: TGTGCCAGCTCACCCGGCAGGGTTTCCGAGCAGTACTTC.

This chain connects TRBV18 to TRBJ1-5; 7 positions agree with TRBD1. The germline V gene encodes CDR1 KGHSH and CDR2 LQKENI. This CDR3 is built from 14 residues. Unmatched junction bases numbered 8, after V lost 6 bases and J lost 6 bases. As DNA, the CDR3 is TGTGCCAGCTCGGAACGTCAGGGGGGTCAGCCCCAGCATTTT. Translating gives CASSERQGGQPQHF. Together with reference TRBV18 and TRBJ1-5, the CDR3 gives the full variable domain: NAGVMQNPRHLVRRRGQEARLRCSPMKGHSHVYWYRQLPEEGLKFMVYLQKENIIDESGMPKERFSAEFPKEGPSILRIQQVVRGDSAAYFCASSERQGGQPQHFGDGTRLSIL.

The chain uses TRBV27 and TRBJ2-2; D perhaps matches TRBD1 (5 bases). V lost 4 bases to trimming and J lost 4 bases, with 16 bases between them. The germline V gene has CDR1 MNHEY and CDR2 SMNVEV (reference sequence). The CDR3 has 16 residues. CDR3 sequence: CASSSPLGRGTGELFF. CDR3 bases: TGTGCCAGCAGTTCCCCATTGGGAAGGGGCACCGGGGAGCTGTTTTTT.

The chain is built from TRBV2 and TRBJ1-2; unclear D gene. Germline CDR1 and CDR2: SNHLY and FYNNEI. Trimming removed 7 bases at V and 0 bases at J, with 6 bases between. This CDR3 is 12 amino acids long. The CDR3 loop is CASKGSNYGYTF. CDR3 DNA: TGTGCCAGCAAAGGGTCTAACTATGGCTACACCTTC.

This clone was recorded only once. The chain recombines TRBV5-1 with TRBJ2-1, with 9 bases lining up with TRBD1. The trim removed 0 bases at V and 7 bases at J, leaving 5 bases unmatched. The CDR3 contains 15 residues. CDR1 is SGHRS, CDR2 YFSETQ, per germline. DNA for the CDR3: TGCGCCAGCAGCTTGGTACAGGGGGCTGGGAATGAGCAGTTCTTC. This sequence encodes CASSLVQGAGNEQFF.

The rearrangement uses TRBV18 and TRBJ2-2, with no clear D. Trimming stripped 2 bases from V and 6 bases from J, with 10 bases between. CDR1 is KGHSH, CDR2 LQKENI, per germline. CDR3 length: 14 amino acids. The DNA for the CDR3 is TGTGCCAGCTCACCAGGAGTGTTCGCCGGGGAGCTGTTTTTT. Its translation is CASSPGVFAGELFF.

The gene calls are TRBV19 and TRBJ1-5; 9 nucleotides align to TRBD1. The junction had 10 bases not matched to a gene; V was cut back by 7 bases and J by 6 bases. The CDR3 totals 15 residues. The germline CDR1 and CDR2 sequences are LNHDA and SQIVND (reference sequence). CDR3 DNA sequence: TGTGCCAGTACCCTACAGGGGGCGCGGGCTCAGCCCCAGCATTTT. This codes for CASTLQGARAQPQHF.

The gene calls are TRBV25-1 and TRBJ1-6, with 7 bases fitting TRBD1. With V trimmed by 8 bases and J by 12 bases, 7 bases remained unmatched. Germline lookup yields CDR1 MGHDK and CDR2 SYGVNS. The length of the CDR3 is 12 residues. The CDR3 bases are TGTGCCAGCGGGGGACAGAACGAACCCCTCCACTTT. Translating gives CASGGQNEPLHF.

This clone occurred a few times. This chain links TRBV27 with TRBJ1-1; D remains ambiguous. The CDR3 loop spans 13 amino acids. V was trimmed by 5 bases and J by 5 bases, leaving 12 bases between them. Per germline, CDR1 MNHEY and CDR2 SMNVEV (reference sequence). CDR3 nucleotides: TGTGCCAGCAGTCTTATGGGAATGACTGAAGCTTTCTTT. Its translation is CASSLMGMTEAFF.

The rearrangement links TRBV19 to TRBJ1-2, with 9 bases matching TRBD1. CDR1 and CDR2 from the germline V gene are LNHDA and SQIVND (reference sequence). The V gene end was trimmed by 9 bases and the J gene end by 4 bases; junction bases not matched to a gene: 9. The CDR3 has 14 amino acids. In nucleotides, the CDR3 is TGTGCCAGCCTATCGGGACAGGGTGCCTATGGCTACACCTTC. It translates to CASLSGQGAYGYTF.

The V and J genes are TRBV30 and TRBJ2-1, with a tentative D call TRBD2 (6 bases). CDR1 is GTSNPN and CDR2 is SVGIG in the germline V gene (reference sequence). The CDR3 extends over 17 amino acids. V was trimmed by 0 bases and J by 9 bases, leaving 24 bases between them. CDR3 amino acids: CAWSVRPFGQGGGEQFF. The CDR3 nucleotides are TGTGCCTGGAGTGTACGCCCATTCGGGCAGGGAGGCGGTGAGCAGTTCTTC. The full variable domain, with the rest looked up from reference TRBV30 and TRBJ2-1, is SQTIHQWPATLVQPVGSPLSLECTVEGTSNPNLYWYRQAAGRGLQLLFYSVGIGQISSEVPQNLSASRPQDRQFILSSKKLLLSDSGFYLCAWSVRPFGQGGGEQFFGPGTRLTVL.

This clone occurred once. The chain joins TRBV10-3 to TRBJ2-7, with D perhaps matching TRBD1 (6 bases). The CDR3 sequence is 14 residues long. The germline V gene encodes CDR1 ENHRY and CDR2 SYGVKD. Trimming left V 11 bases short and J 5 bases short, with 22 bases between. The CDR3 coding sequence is TGTGCCTCGGCCCCAGGCCAGGGGAAAGACGAGCAGTACTTC. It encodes CASAPGQGKDEQYF.

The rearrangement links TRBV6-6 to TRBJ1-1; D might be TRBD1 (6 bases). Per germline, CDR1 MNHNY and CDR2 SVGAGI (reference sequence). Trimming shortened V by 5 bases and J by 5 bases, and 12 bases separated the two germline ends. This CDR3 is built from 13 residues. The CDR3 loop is CASSPPDRTEAFF. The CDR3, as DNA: TGTGCCAGCAGTCCGCCGGACAGAACTGAAGCTTTCTTT.

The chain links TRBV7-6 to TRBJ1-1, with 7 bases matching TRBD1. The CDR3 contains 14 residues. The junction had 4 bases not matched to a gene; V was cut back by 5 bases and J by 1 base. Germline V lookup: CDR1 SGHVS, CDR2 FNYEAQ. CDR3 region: CASSPNRGNTEAFF. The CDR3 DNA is TGTGCCAGCAGCCCTAACAGGGGGAACACTGAAGCTTTCTTT.

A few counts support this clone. The CDR3 protein is CASSDYTTYEQYF. CDR3 nucleotides: TGCGCCAGCAGCGATTACACAACCTACGAGCAGTACTTC. The chain links TRBV5-1 to TRBJ2-7; no firm D call. Germline loops: CDR1 SGHRS, CDR2 YFSETQ. CDR3 size: 13 residues. V lost 4 bases and J lost 2, with 10 bases in between.

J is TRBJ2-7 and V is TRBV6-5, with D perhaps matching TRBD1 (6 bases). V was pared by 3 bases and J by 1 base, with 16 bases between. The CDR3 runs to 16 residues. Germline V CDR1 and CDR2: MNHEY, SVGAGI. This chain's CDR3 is CASSYSGRGPSYEQYF. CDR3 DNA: TGTGCCAGCAGTTATTCGGGCAGGGGTCCTTCCTACGAGCAGTACTTC.